This TCR beta chain was found in a study of T cells in Graves' hyperthyroidism and ophthalmopathy. Regarding the study as a whole: The model foresaw ophthalmopathy a median around seven months prior to onset.

Germline V CDR1 and CDR2: SNHLY, FYNNEI. The CDR3 consists of 14 residues. Trimming cost V 4 bases and J 7 bases, with 13 bases left between them. It was RNA transcripts that yielded the amplified TCR beta CDR3 regions. HTBI primers were used for first-round RT-PCR of the TCR CDR3. Using its own MiXCR run on the multiplex PCR reads, TCRdb lists one record per CDR3 protein. The profile shows around 450,000 distinct CDR3 sequences, 15% to 18% of them singletons. The sample holds many counts of this clonotype. The antigen remains unidentified. The material sequenced was blood. This TCR came from a woman under 30 with Graves' hyperthyroidism. The V gene is TRBV2, the J gene TRBJ2-2; a possible D gene is TRBD1 (5 bases). CDR3 residues: CASSGGQPNGELFF. DNA of the CDR3: TGTGCCAGCAGTGGGGGCCAGCCAAACGGGGAGCTGTTTTTT.